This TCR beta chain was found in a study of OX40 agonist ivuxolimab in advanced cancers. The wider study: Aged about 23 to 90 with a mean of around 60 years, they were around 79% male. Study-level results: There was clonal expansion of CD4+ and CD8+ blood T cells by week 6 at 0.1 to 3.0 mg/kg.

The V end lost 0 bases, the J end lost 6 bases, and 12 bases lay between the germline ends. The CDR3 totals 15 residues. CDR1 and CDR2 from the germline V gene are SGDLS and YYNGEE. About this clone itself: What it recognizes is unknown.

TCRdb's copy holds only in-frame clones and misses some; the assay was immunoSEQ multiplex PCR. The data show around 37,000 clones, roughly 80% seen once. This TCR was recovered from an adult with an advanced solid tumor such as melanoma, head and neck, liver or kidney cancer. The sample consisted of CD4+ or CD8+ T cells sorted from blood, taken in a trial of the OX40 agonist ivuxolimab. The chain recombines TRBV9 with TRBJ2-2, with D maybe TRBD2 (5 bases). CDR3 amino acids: CASSVGPGLAGELFF. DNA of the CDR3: TGTGCCAGCAGCGTAGGTCCCGGACTTGCCGGGGAGCTGTTTTTT.